The clone carrying this TCR beta chain has at least ten counts. The antigen is undetermined. This entry comes from a study of response to subunit inactivated influenza vaccine. Findings and limits, study-wide: The authors put forward the suggestion that each seasonal influenza vaccination may bring in only a limited number of new T cells.

TCRdb analysed the RT-PCR reads with MiXCR anew, one entry per CDR3 protein. Seen here are about 500,000 distinct CDR3 sequences, approximately 15% observed once, and the top ten hold less than 4%. The V gene lost 1 base and the J gene lost 12 bases, with 10 bases spanning the gap. This CDR3 region has 13 residues. CDR1 SGHTA and CDR2 FQGNSA come from the germline V gene. The specimen was CD4+ T cells sorted from PBMCs, collected roughly 24 months after vaccination. The sequence derives from a man aged 50 to 69 who received an inactivated influenza vaccine. The chain carries TRBV7-2 and TRBJ1-6; D not resolved. This CDR3 reads CASSLGAGIPLHF. In DNA form, the CDR3 reads TGTGCCAGCAGCTTAGGGGCGGGGATACCCCTCCACTTT.